This TCR beta chain was captured in a study of human T cells and chemical hapten exposure. V was shortened by 1 base and J by 5 bases, with 11 bases between the two germline ends. This CDR3 is 14 amino acids long. From germline, CDR1 is MNHEY and CDR2 SVGAGI. TCRdb re-derived calls from the RACE reads in MiXCR, one entry per CDR3 protein. The profile shows over 300,000 distinct CDR3 sequences, around 5.5% of them singletons. Documented time point: pre-sensitization, week 0. Treatment noted: therapeutic diphenylcyclopropenone sensitization with weekly scalp DPC. Sequenced here: whole blood, sampled in connection with sensitization to the hapten diphenylcyclopropenone (DPC). The clonotype was recovered from a woman between 50 and 59 years old with alopecia areata. Some clones in this sample may be carry-over from other donors' samples. This chain connects TRBV6-5 to TRBJ1-1, with D possibly being TRBD1 (5 bases). This chain's CDR3 is CASSYWRGDTEAFF. CDR3 bases: TGTGCCAGCAGTTACTGGCGGGGGGATACTGAAGCTTTCTTT.